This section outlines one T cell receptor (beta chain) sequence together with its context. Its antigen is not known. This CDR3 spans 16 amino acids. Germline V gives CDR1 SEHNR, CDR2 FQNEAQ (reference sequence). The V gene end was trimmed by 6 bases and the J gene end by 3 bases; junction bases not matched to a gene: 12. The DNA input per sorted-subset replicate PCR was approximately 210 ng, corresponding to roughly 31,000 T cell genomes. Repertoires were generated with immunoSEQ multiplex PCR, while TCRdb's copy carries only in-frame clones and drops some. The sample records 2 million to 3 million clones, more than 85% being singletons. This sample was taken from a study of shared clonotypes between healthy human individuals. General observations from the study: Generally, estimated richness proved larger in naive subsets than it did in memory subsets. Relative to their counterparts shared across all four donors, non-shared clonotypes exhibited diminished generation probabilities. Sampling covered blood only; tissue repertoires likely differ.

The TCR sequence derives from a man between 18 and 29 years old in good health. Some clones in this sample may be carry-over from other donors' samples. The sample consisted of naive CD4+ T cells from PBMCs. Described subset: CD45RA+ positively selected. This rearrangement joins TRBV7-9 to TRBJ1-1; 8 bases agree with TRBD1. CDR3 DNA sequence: TGTGCCAGCAGTTCAGCCAGGGGGCTTGGAGACACTGAAGCTTTCTTT. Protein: CASSSARGLGDTEAFF.